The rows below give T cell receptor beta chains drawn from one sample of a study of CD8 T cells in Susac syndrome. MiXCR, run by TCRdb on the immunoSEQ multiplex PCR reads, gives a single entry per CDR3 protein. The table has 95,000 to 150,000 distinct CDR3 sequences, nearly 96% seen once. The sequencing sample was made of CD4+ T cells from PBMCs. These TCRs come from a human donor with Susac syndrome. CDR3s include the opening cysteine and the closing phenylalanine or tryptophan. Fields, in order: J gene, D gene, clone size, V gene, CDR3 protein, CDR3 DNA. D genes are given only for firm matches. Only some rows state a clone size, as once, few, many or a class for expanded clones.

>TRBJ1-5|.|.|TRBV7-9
CASSLGGGRGQPQHF
TGTGCCAGCAGCTTGGGCGGGGGGCGCGGGCAGCCCCAGCATTTT
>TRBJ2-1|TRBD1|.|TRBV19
CASSDRDRGLYEQFF
TGTGCCAGTAGTGACCGGGACAGGGGCCTTTATGAGCAGTTCTTC
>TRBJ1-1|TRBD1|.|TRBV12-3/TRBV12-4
CASSLRDRVSTAFF
TGTGCCAGCAGCCTCCGGGACAGGGTATCTACGGCTTTCTTT
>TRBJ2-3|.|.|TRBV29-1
CSGGKSGTDTQYF
TGCAGCGGGGGGAAATCCGGCACAGATACGCAGTATTTT
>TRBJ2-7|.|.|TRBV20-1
CSARDVWDGSTTYEQYF
TGCAGTGCTAGAGATGTTTGGGACGGATCAACCACCTACGAGCAGTACTTC
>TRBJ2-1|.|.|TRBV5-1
CASSGTGFTEQFF
TGCGCCAGCAGCGGAACAGGGTTTACTGAGCAGTTCTTC
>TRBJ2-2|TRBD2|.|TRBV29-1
CSVLAGENTGELFF
TGCAGCGTCCTAGCGGGGGAAAACACCGGGGAGCTGTTTTTT
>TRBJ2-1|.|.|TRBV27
CASSPGLYNEQFF
TGTGCCAGCAGTCCGGGACTGTACAATGAGCAGTTCTTC
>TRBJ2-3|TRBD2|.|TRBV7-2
CASSLPASGSSTDTQYF
TGTGCCAGCAGCTTACCGGCTAGCGGGAGTTCAACAGATACGCAGTATTTT
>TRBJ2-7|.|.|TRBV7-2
CASSRAGGEQYF
TGTGCCAGCAGCCGGGCCGGGGGCGAGCAGTACTTC
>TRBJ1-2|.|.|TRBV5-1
CASSLVSGTNYGYTF
TGCGCCAGCAGCTTGGTCTCAGGGACTAACTATGGCTACACCTTC
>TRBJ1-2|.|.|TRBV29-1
CSVEEWSNYGYTF
TGCAGCGTTGAAGAATGGTCTAACTATGGCTACACCTTC
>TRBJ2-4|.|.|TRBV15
CATSRPRDGIAKNIQYF
TGTGCCACCAGCAGACCCCGGGACGGAATAGCCAAAAACATTCAGTACTTC
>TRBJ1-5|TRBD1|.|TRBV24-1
CATSDGGQGIDPQHF
TGTGCCACCAGTGATGGGGGACAGGGTATTGACCCCCAGCATTTT
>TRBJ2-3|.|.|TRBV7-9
CASSLAVQGVTDTQYF
TGTGCCAGCAGCTTAGCGGTCCAGGGCGTCACAGATACGCAGTATTTT
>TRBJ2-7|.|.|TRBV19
CASRDAGAIGYEQYF
TGTGCCAGTAGAGATGCAGGGGCGATCGGGTACGAGCAGTACTTC
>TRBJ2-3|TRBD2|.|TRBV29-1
CSVPASGRAQTDTQYF
TGCAGCGTTCCGGCTAGCGGGAGGGCCCAGACAGATACGCAGTATTTT
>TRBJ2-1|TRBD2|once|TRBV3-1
CASSIAGNPYNEQFF
TGTGCCAGCTCCATAGCGGGCAATCCCTACAATGAGCAGTTCTTC
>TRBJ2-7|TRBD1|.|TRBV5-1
CASSMGQGPYEQYF
TGCGCCAGCAGCATGGGACAGGGACCCTACGAGCAGTACTTC
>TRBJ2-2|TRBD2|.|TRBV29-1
CSVVPSGRARTGELFF
TGCAGCGTTGTTCCTAGCGGGAGGGCGCGCACCGGGGAGCTGTTTTTT
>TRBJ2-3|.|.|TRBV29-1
CSERGASTDTQYF
TGCAGCGAGAGGGGGGCGAGCACAGATACGCAGTATTTT
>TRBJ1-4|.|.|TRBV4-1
CASSQAGRKLFF
TGCGCCAGCAGCCAAGCGGGTCGAAAACTGTTTTTT
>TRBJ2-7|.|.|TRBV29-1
CSVRTDSYEQYF
TGCAGCGTTAGGACAGACTCCTACGAGCAGTACTTC
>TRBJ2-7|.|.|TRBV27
CASSHVGGEQYF
TGTGCCAGCAGCCATGTGGGGGGAGAGCAGTACTTC
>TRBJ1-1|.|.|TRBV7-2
CASGAGVDTEAFF
TGTGCCAGCGGGGCGGGGGTCGACACTGAAGCTTTCTTT
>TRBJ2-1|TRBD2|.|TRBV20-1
CSARDASGRRTYNEQFF
TGCAGTGCTAGAGATGCTAGCGGGAGGAGGACCTACAATGAGCAGTTCTTC
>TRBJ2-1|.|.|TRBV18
CASSSARGMSSYNEQFF
TGTGCCAGCTCATCGGCCCGCGGGATGAGCTCCTACAATGAGCAGTTCTTC
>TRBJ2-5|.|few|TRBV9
CASSVEGRGKETQYF
TGTGCCAGCAGCGTAGAGGGTAGGGGTAAAGAGACCCAGTACTTC
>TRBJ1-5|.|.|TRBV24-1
CATMDGPNQPQHF
TGTGCCACCATGGACGGTCCCAATCAGCCCCAGCATTTT
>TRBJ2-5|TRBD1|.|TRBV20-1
CSASDRVATQYF
TGCAGTGCTAGTGACAGGGTTGCGACCCAGTACTTC
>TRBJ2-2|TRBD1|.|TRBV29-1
CSGRTTGTANTGELFF
TGCAGCGGTCGGACGACGGGGACAGCGAACACCGGGGAGCTGTTTTTT
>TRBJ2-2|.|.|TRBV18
CASSRNGRSNTGELFF
TGTGCCAGCTCACGGAACGGTAGATCGAACACCGGGGAGCTGTTTTTT
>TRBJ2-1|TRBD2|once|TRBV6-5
CASSYSKLAGVTEQFF
TGTGCCAGCAGTTACTCGAAGCTAGCGGGAGTTACTGAGCAGTTCTTC
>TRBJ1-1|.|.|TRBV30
CAWMRQRGQAFF
TGTGCCTGGATGAGGCAGAGGGGCCAAGCTTTCTTT
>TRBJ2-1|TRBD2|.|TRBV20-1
CSASGRLNEQFF
TGCAGTGCTAGCGGGAGGCTCAATGAGCAGTTCTTC
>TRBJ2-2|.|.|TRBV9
CASSVGIGSDSTGELFF
TGTGCCAGCAGCGTAGGGATCGGGAGCGATTCCACCGGGGAGCTGTTTTTT
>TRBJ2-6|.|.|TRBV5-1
CASRFLVWTESGANVLTF
TGCGCCAGCAGGTTCCTGGTGTGGACGGAGTCTGGGGCCAACGTCCTGACTTTC
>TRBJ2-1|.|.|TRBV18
CASSPLRQAYNEQFF
TGTGCCAGCTCACCACTCCGACAGGCTTACAATGAGCAGTTCTTC
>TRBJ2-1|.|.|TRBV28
CASSLDGTRNEQFF
TGTGCCAGCAGTTTAGACGGGACTCGAAATGAGCAGTTCTTC
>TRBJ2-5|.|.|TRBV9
CASSVGPQETQYF
TGTGCCAGCAGCGTAGGGCCCCAAGAGACCCAGTACTTC
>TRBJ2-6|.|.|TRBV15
CATSVGGAGANVLTF
TGTGCCACCTCTGTCGGTGGGGCTGGGGCCAACGTCCTGACTTTC
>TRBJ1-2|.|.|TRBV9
CASSAMSRQVYGYTF
TGTGCCAGCAGCGCAATGAGCAGGCAAGTCTATGGCTACACCTTC
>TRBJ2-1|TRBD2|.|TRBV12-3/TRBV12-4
CASSFGLAKESYNEQFF
TGTGCCAGCAGTTTTGGACTAGCGAAGGAGTCCTACAATGAGCAGTTCTTC
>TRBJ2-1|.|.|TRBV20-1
CSASTGAEQFF
TGCAGTGCTTCTACTGGGGCTGAGCAGTTCTTC
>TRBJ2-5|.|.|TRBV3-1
CASSVSGAVETQYF
TGTGCCAGCAGCGTATCTGGGGCGGTGGAGACCCAGTACTTC
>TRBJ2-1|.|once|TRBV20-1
CSASRQFEQFF
TGCAGTGCTAGTAGACAATTTGAGCAGTTCTTC
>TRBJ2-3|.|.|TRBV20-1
CSAQKQWGAGTDTQYF
TGCAGTGCCCAAAAACAGTGGGGGGCTGGCACAGATACGCAGTATTTT
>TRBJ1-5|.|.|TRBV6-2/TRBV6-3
CASTRGGLRNQPQHF
TGTGCCAGCACCCGAGGTGGACTCAGGAATCAGCCCCAGCATTTT
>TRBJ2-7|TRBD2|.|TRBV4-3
CASSQVGLGPSEQYF
TGCGCCAGCAGCCAAGTTGGACTAGGACCCTCCGAGCAGTACTTC
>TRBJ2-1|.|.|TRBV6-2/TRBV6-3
CASSTINEQFF
TGTGCCAGCAGCACCATCAATGAGCAGTTCTTC
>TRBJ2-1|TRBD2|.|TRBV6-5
CASSYGTRGEQFF
TGTGCCAGCAGTTATGGGACTAGGGGTGAGCAGTTCTTC
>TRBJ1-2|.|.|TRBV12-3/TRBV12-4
CAISGTYGYTF
TGTGCTATTTCGGGGACCTATGGCTACACCTTC
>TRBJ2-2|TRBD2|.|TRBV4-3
CASSQDLGGGLTGELFF
TGCGCCAGCAGCCAAGATCTTGGGGGAGGGCTTACCGGGGAGCTGTTTTTT
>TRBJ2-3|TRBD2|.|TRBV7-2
CASSLMAGGSDTQYF
TGTGCCAGCAGCTTAATGGCGGGAGGATCAGATACGCAGTATTTT
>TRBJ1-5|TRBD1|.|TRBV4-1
CASSQDRQGSWQPQHF
TGCGCCAGCAGCCAAGATCGACAGGGCAGTTGGCAGCCCCAGCATTTT
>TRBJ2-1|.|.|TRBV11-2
CASSLSPDNEQFF
TGTGCCAGCAGCTTATCGCCTGACAATGAGCAGTTCTTC
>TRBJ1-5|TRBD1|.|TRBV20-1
CSAPGQGAYQPQHF
TGCAGTGCTCCTGGACAGGGGGCATATCAGCCCCAGCATTTT
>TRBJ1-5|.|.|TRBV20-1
CSASGLRDNQPQHF
TGCAGTGCTAGTGGACTGAGAGACAATCAGCCCCAGCATTTT
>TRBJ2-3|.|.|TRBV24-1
CATSAQGSDTQYF
TGTGCCACAAGTGCTCAGGGATCAGATACGCAGTATTTT
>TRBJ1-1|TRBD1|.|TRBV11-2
CASSYTGGAFF
TGTGCCAGCAGCTACACAGGGGGAGCTTTCTTT